These T cell receptor beta chains were read from a single sample in a study of cytomegalovirus exposure and HLA in healthy donors. The data were produced by immunoSEQ multiplex PCR, yet TCRdb's version contains in-frame clones alone and is incomplete. This sample has over 100,000 clones, with about 60% found just once. Sequencing was performed on PBMCs. The receptors originated from a woman between 25 and 40 years old in good health and CMV-seronegative. The CDR3 runs from the conserved cysteine through the conserved F or W. The order of the fields is V gene, D gene, clone size, J gene, CDR3 DNA, CDR3 protein. A D gene is named only where the DNA matches it firmly. Clone size is shown for a subset of rows, as once, few, many or a class of expanded clone.

TRBV29-1	TRBD2	-	TRBJ2-1	TGCAGCGTTGACCAATACGGGACTAGCGGATGGGACAATGAGCAGTTCTTC	CSVDQYGTSGWDNEQFF
TRBV7-9	-	-	TRBJ1-4	TGTGCCAGCAGCTCTGACAGCGGGGCATGGGAAAAACTGTTTTTT	CASSSDSGAWEKLFF
TRBV9	-	-	TRBJ2-3	TGTGCCAGCAGCGTAGCTTCAGATACGCAGTATTTT	CASSVASDTQYF
TRBV7-9	-	-	TRBJ1-2	TGTGCCAGCAGCTTAGAGGGGGTACATGGCTACACCTTC	CASSLEGVHGYTF
TRBV7-9	-	-	TRBJ2-7	TGTGCCAGCAGCAGAGGAGGGCCGGAAGAGCAGTACTTC	CASSRGGPEEQYF
TRBV4-1	TRBD2	-	TRBJ2-1	TGCGCCAGCAGCCAAGTGGGCGGGAGCTCCAGTGAGCAGTTCTTC	CASSQVGGSSSEQFF
TRBV27	TRBD2	-	TRBJ2-7	TGTGCCAGCACCAGGGGCGGGAGGCCCTACGAGCAGTACTTC	CASTRGGRPYEQYF
TRBV25-1	TRBD2	-	TRBJ2-1	TGTGCCAGCCAAGGGACTAGCGGAAAATACAATGAGCAGTTCTTC	CASQGTSGKYNEQFF
TRBV2	-	few	TRBJ1-2	TGTGCCAGCAGTGACAGGGGTCTATATGGCTACACCTTC	CASSDRGLYGYTF
TRBV7-3	-	-	TRBJ2-1	TGTGCCAGCAGCTTAACCTCCGGGGATGAGCAGTTCTTC	CASSLTSGDEQFF
TRBV6-1	TRBD2	-	TRBJ2-1	TGTGCCAGCAGTGACCTGAACGGACTAGCGGAATACAATGAGCAGTTCTTC	CASSDLNGLAEYNEQFF
TRBV5-1	-	-	TRBJ2-3	TGCGCCAGCAGCGCGGGACAGAGCACAGATACGCAGTATTTT	CASSAGQSTDTQYF
TRBV29-1	TRBD1	-	TRBJ2-6	TGCAGCGTCCTTGGGACAGGAGGTTCTGGGGCCAACGTCCTGACTTTC	CSVLGTGGSGANVLTF
TRBV11-2	-	-	TRBJ2-7	TGTGCCAGCAGTCGTACCCCCGGGACTCTCTTCTACGAGCAGTACTTC	CASSRTPGTLFYEQYF